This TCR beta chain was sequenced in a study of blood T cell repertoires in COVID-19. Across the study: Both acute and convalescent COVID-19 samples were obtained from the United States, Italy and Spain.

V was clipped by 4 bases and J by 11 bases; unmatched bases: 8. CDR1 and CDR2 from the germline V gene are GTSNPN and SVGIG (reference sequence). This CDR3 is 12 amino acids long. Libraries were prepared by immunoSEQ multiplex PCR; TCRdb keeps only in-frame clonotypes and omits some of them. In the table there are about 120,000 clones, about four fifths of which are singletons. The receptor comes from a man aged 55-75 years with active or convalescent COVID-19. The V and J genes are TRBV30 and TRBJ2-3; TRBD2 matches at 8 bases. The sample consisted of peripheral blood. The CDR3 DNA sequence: TGTGCCTGGAATCCGGCTAGCGGGCTGCAGTATTTT. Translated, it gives CAWNPASGLQYF. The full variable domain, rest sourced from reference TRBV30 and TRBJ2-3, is SQTIHQWPATLVQPVGSPLSLECTVEGTSNPNLYWYRQAAGRGLQLLFYSVGIGQISSEVPQNLSASRPQDRQFILSSKKLLLSDSGFYLCAWNPASGLQYFGPGTRLTVL.